The clone carrying this T cell receptor (beta chain) came up many times. Its antigen is undetermined. The data derive from a study of T cells in Graves' hyperthyroidism and ophthalmopathy. Amplified TCR beta CDR3 regions came from RNA transcripts. TCR CDR3 underwent first-round RT-PCR with the HTBI primer set. TCRdb processed the multiplex PCR reads anew with MiXCR; each CDR3 protein has one entry. Found here are roughly 550,000 distinct CDR3 sequences, 15% to 20% of them singletons; the top ten hold about 29%. The diagnoses drew upon clinical symptoms, serum thyroxine and TRAb, thyroid ultrasound and orbital computed tomography. Germline assignment: CDR1 SEHNR and CDR2 FQNEAQ (reference sequence). This CDR3 is 13 amino acids long. Trimming pared 2 bases from V and 1 base from J, leaving 5 bases between. Overall study results and limits: Blood also contained most expanded thyroid clonotypes above 0.001.

This clonotype originated in a woman aged 25-40 years with Graves' ophthalmopathy. The rearrangement joins TRBV7-9 to TRBJ1-1; D not certain. Sequences were obtained from blood. The CDR3 reads CASSLNWNTEAFF. DNA of the CDR3: TGTGCCAGCAGCTTAAATTGGAACACTGAAGCTTTCTTT. The full variable domain, with the rest looked up from reference TRBV7-9 and TRBJ1-1, is DTGVSQNPRHKITKRGQNVTFRCDPISEHNRLYWYRQTLGQGPEFLTYFQNEAQLEKSRLLSDRFSAERPKGSFSTLEIQRTEQGDSAMYLCASSLNWNTEAFFGQGTRLTVV.